In this sample, the clone carrying this T cell receptor beta chain turned up many times. This specimen comes from a study of T cells after yellow fever vaccination. As TCR cDNA was made by 5'RACE template switching, a universal primer site and UMIs were added. A single record per CDR3 protein comes from TCRdb applying MiXCR to the 5' RACE reads. Among approximately 110,000 distinct CDR3 sequences listed, 6% to 8% were seen once. The input for sequencing was CD4+ T cells sorted from PBMCs, taken around 10 days after the first yellow fever vaccination. This sequence was found in a man younger than 35 who received the YFV17D yellow fever vaccine.

The CDR3: CASSEGSAGLYEQYF. DNA of the CDR3: TGTGCCAGCAGCGAGGGGTCGGCCGGGCTCTACGAGCAGTACTTC. V is TRBV12-3 or TRBV12-4 and J is TRBJ2-7; D tentatively reads TRBD1 or TRBD2 (5 bases each). The CDR3 spans 15 residues. V was trimmed by 6 bases and J by 3 bases, leaving 18 bases between them.